The present TCR beta chain was sequenced within a study of OX40 agonist ivuxolimab in advanced cancers. Across the whole study: In this cohort, patients received ivuxolimab, an agonistic anti-OX40 (CD134) antibody. The group had a mean age of around 60 years, ranged from about 23 to 85, and was 82.7% male.

About this clone: Its target is not known.

The CDR3 has 12 amino acids. Libraries were prepared by immunoSEQ multiplex PCR; TCRdb keeps only in-frame clonotypes and omits some of them. The data hold about 93,000 clones, with around 94% observed a single time. Findings and caveats of the study: There was clonal expansion of CD4+ and CD8+ blood T cells by week 6 at 0.1 to 3.0 mg/kg. More expanded clones were seen, on average, in CD8+ T cells than in CD4+.

Sequenced here: CD4+ or CD8+ T cells sorted from blood, sampled in a trial of the OX40 agonist ivuxolimab. The gene calls are TRBV7-5 and TRBJ1-4; the table's D call, TRBD1, has no DNA check behind it. TRBV7-5 is an annotated pseudogene. The TCR was taken from an adult with an advanced solid tumor such as melanoma, head and neck, liver or kidney cancer. CDR3 nucleotides: TGTGCCAGAAGCGAACCCGACAGGGAGGTGTTTTTT. Residues: CARSEPDREVFF.